The 27 T cell receptor beta chains below come from one sample, sequenced in a study of beta chain features in type 1 diabetes. Every isolated RNA sample was fully reverse transcribed, so sequencing captured expressed TCRB transcripts. TCRdb's table, derived via immunoSEQ multiplex PCR, lists solely in-frame clones and lacks some. Of 65,000 to 100,000 clones detected, roughly 31% appear once; the ten largest clones hold around 0.5%. Specimen: stem cell memory CD4+ T cells from blood. These TCRs come from a woman under 30 in good health.

This chain joins TRBV5-1 and TRBJ1-1; D is uncertain. CDR1 and CDR2 from the germline V gene are SGHRS and YFSETQ. Between the trimmed V and J ends, which lost 0 bases and 1 base, there was a span of 4 bases. The CDR3 runs 13 residues. The CDR3 DNA is TGCGCCAGCAGCTTGGACAGGAACACTGAAGCTTTCTTT. This translates into CASSLDRNTEAFF.

This rearrangement joins TRBV14 to TRBJ2-5; 9 nucleotides agree with TRBD2. The germline V gene encodes CDR1 SGHDN and CDR2 FVKESK. With V trimmed by 1 base and J by 4 bases, 7 bases remained unmatched. The CDR3 loop spans 16 amino acids. The CDR3 reads CASSQGRLAGIETQYF. Written as DNA, the CDR3 is TGTGCCAGCAGCCAAGGAAGGCTAGCGGGAATAGAGACCCAGTACTTC. The complete variable domain, with remaining parts taken from reference TRBV14 and TRBJ2-5, reads EAGVTQFPSHSVIEKGQTVTLRCDPISGHDNLYWYRRVMGKEIKFLLHFVKESKQDESGMPNNRFLAERTGGTYSTLKVQPAELEDSGVYFCASSQGRLAGIETQYFGPGTRLLVL.

V usage is TRBV7-9 and J usage is TRBJ2-7; possible D gene TRBD2, 5 bases. The length of the CDR3 is 12 residues. The V end lost 5 bases, the J end lost 4 bases, and 9 bases lay between the germline ends. The germline CDR1 and CDR2 sequences are SEHNR and FQNEAQ (reference sequence). CDR3 bases: TGTGCCAGCAGCGCCAGCGGTTACGAGCAGTACTTC. Protein sequence: CASSASGYEQYF.

This clone was observed a handful of times. The rearrangement links TRBV4-2 to TRBJ2-1; 10 bases map to TRBD1. V shed 3 bases, J shed 2 bases, and the junction held 4 bases outside the gene matches. This CDR3 spans 16 amino acids. CDR1 and CDR2 (germline): LGHNA, YNFKEQ. Written as DNA, the CDR3 is TGTGCCAGCAGCCAGATCGACAGGGGGCCCTACAATGAGCAGTTCTTC. As protein: CASSQIDRGPYNEQFF.

J is TRBJ2-1 and V is TRBV7-3; 8 bases are shared with TRBD2. CDR1 is SGHTA, CDR2 FQGTGA, per germline. The trim removed 5 bases at V and 1 base at J, leaving 4 bases unmatched. The CDR3 runs 15 residues. For the CDR3, the DNA is TGTGCCAGCAGCCCACGGGGGGGATCCTACAATGAGCAGTTCTTC. It codes for CASSPRGGSYNEQFF. The full variable domain, with the rest looked up from reference TRBV7-3 and TRBJ2-1, is GAGVSQTPSNKVTEKGKYVELRCDPISGHTALYWYRQSLGQGPEFLIYFQGTGAADDSGLPNDRFFAVRPEGSVSTLKIQRTERGDSAVYLCASSPRGGSYNEQFFGPGTRLTVL.

This clone was detected only a few times. The rearrangement joins TRBV7-9 to TRBJ2-1, with 12 bases fitting TRBD2. The CDR3 runs to 18 residues. V was pared by 2 bases and J by 1 base, with 6 bases of the junction left unmatched. CDR1 is SEHNR, CDR2 FQNEAQ, per germline (reference sequence). The CDR3 DNA is TGTGCCAGCAGCTTATGGCTAGCGGGAGGGATTTCCTACAATGAGCAGTTCTTC. Residues: CASSLWLAGGISYNEQFF.

The rearrangement uses TRBV4-1 and TRBJ1-2, with D perhaps matching TRBD1 (5 bases). With 0 bases removed from V and 4 bases from J, the gap between germline ends came to 12 bases. The CDR3 spans 15 residues. Germline V lookup: CDR1 MGHRA, CDR2 YSYEKL. The CDR3 here is CASSQDWGETYGYTF. The DNA of the CDR3 is TGCGCCAGCAGCCAAGATTGGGGCGAAACCTATGGCTACACCTTC.

The CDR3 DNA reads TGTGCCAGCAGCGATCAGGGGATGTCCTACAATGAGCAGTTCTTC. Amino acid sequence: CASSDQGMSYNEQFF. The rearrangement links TRBV7-9 to TRBJ2-1, with a tentative D call TRBD1 (6 bases). The CDR3 is 15 residues long. Germline assignment: CDR1 SEHNR and CDR2 FQNEAQ (reference sequence). V lost 5 bases and J lost 1, with 12 bases in between.

There are a few counts of this clone. This chain joins TRBV5-1 and TRBJ2-2; TRBD2 aligns across 7 bases. Germline trimming cut 2 bases from V and 11 bases from J; bases unmatched to any gene: 9. This CDR3 contains 14 residues. CDR1 SGHRS and CDR2 YFSETQ come from the germline V gene. CDR3 nucleotides: TGCGCCAGCAGCTTCTCTAGCGGAAAATCAGAGCTGTTTTTT. Translated: CASSFSSGKSELFF.

This clone was detected a few times. This chain uses TRBV5-1 with TRBJ1-2, with D tentatively TRBD1 (6 bases). This CDR3 is built from 13 residues. V was trimmed by 0 bases and J by 6 bases, leaving 9 bases between them. Looked up from germline, CDR1 is SGHRS and CDR2 is YFSETQ. CDR3 bases: TGCGCCAGCAGCTTGGCCCCAGGGGATGGCTACACCTTC. Its protein is CASSLAPGDGYTF.

The chain carries TRBV5-6 and TRBJ1-2; D is perhaps TRBD1 (6 bases). The germline CDR1 and CDR2 sequences are SGHDT and YYEEEE. Trimming pared 0 bases from V and 2 bases from J, leaving 8 bases between. This CDR3 is built from 14 residues. As DNA, the CDR3 is TGTGCCAGCAGCTTGGCAGGGGCAAACTATGGCTACACCTTC. It translates to CASSLAGANYGYTF.

The chain links TRBV2 to TRBJ2-1; the match to TRBD2 covers 10 bases. CDR1 and CDR2 from the germline V gene are SNHLY and FYNNEI. The CDR3 is made up of 14 amino acids. The ends lost 7 bases at V and 8 bases at J; junction bases unmatched: 8. CDR3 coding DNA: TGTGCCAGCAAGGGGGACGGGACTAGCGATGAGCAGTTCTTC. Encoded protein: CASKGDGTSDEQFF.

The chain uses TRBV15 and TRBJ2-1; 12 bases map to TRBD2. Germline V gene data show CDR1 as LNHNV and CDR2 as YYDKDF (reference sequence). The CDR3 runs to 14 residues. Trimming cost V 7 bases and J 11 bases; bases outside gene matches: 9. In nucleotides, the CDR3 is TGTGCCACCAAACTAGCGGGAGGATCTATGCAGCAGTTCTTC. It is translated as CATKLAGGSMQQFF.

Only a few counts were recorded for this clone. The J gene is TRBJ1-1, the V gene TRBV5-1, with 8 bases that match TRBD1. V was pared by 0 bases and J by 7 bases, with 11 bases of the junction left unmatched. CDR1 SGHRS and CDR2 YFSETQ come from the germline V gene. The CDR3 has 16 amino acids. DNA of the CDR3: TGCGCCAGCAGCTTGGACGCCCCAGGGGGCTTCGGTGAAGCTTTCTTT. Protein sequence: CASSLDAPGGFGEAFF. The full variable domain, its missing parts supplied by reference TRBV5-1 and TRBJ1-1, is KAGVTQTPRYLIKTRGQQVTLSCSPISGHRSVSWYQQTPGQGLQFLFEYFSETQRNKGNFPGRFSGRQFSNSRSEMNVSTLELGDSALYLCASSLDAPGGFGEAFFGQGTRLTVV.

This clone was detected only a few times. In nucleotides, the CDR3 is TGTGCCAGCAGTGATCCTAGCGGGGCCGGCGAGCAGTACTTC. Amino acid sequence: CASSDPSGAGEQYF. This rearrangement joins TRBV2 to TRBJ2-7; 9 nucleotides align to TRBD2. Losses at the gene ends were 3 bases for V and 6 bases for J; bases not matched to a gene: 6. The V gene's germline CDR1 is SNHLY and CDR2 FYNNEI. The CDR3 sequence is 14 residues long. The entire variable domain, with the rest obtained from reference TRBV2 and TRBJ2-7, is as follows: EPEVTQTPSHQVTQMGQEVILRCVPISNHLYFYWYRQILGQKVEFLVSFYNNEISEKSEIFDDQFSVERPDGSNFTLKIRSTKLEDSAMYFCASSDPSGAGEQYFGPGTRLTVT.

The table lists this clone with a few counts. This chain connects TRBV18 to TRBJ2-7; D might be TRBD2 (5 bases). Germline V CDR1 and CDR2: KGHSH, LQKENI. V was trimmed by 2 bases and J by 2 bases, leaving 10 bases between them. This CDR3 is built from 14 residues. CDR3 region: CASSPSGGTYEQYF. The CDR3 bases are TGTGCCAGCTCACCAAGCGGTGGTACCTACGAGCAGTACTTC.

The chain is built from TRBV14 and TRBJ2-7; TRBD2 might be the D (6 bases). CDR3 length: 15 residues. The V end was cut by 5 bases, the J end by 4 bases, with 18 bases between. Per the germline V gene, CDR1 is SGHDN and CDR2 is FVKESK. For the CDR3, the DNA is TGTGCCAGCAGCTACGGGAGAGGGGCGGGATACGAGCAGTACTTC. Protein: CASSYGRGAGYEQYF.

CDR3 DNA sequence: TGCAGCGTTGAAACAGGGTGGCAAGAGACCCAGTACTTC. Its protein is CSVETGWQETQYF. This chain connects TRBV29-1 to TRBJ2-5, with a tentative D call TRBD1 (6 bases). The V and J ends lost 2 bases and 2 bases respectively, with 9 bases between them. Germline CDR1 and CDR2: SQVTM and ANQGSEA. The CDR3 covers 13 residues.

This clone was detected a few times. The rearrangement links TRBV20-1 to TRBJ1-2; D is unresolved. Germline V gene sequence: CDR1 DFQATT, CDR2 SNEGSKA (reference sequence). Between the trimmed V and J ends, which lost 6 bases and 0 bases, there was a span of 5 bases. The CDR3 sequence is 11 residues long. The CDR3, as DNA: TGCAGTGCCGACACTAACTATGGCTACACCTTC. Translation: CSADTNYGYTF.

This clone was counted ten times or more. The chain joins TRBV9 to TRBJ2-1, with D uncertain. CDR3 size: 16 residues. The germline gives CDR1 SGDLS, CDR2 YYNGEE. Between the trimmed V and J ends, which lost 0 bases and 0 bases, there was a span of 10 bases. As DNA, the CDR3 is TGTGCCAGCAGCGTAGCTGTCCGTAGCTCCTACAATGAGCAGTTCTTC. Its protein product is CASSVAVRSSYNEQFF.

A single count supports this clone. J is TRBJ2-2 and V is TRBV10-2, with TRBD2 identical over 9 bases. Germline V gives CDR1 WSHSY, CDR2 SAAADI. The CDR3 runs 15 residues. V lost 5 bases, J lost 7 bases, and 8 bases stayed unmatched. CDR3 loop: CASSSRGGPGGELFF. CDR3 DNA: TGCGCCAGCAGTTCGCGGGGGGGCCCGGGCGGGGAGCTGTTTTTT.

V usage is TRBV15 and J usage is TRBJ1-1; D is undetermined. The V end lost 0 bases, the J end lost 0 bases, and 5 bases lay between the germline ends. CDR3 length: 14 residues. Germline V lookup: CDR1 LNHNV, CDR2 YYDKDF (reference sequence). CDR3 DNA: TGTGCCACCAGCAGAGAGCGGGTGAACACTGAAGCTTTCTTT. Residues: CATSRERVNTEAFF.

The chain employs TRBV15 and TRBJ2-5, with D uncertain. The DNA end favors TRBJ2-7, so the J call may be wrong. Germline CDR1 reads LNHNV; CDR2 reads YYDKDF (reference sequence). The CDR3 is made up of 13 amino acids. Here the CDR3 DNA reads TGTGCCACCAGCAGAGATCAGGCCCTCGAGCAGTACTTC. Translating it yields CATSRDQALEQYF.

The chain has TRBV6-4 and TRBJ1-1; TRBD1 is a possible D gene (6 bases). CDR1 and CDR2 from the germline V gene are MRHNA and SNTAGT. CDR3 length equals 13 residues. Trimming cost V 5 bases and J 1 base, with 8 bases left between them. The CDR3 protein is CASSRQENTEAFF. The CDR3 DNA follows: TGTGCCAGCAGTCGACAGGAGAACACTGAAGCTTTCTTT.

The chain combines TRBV5-1 with TRBJ1-1; a weak D match, TRBD1 (5 bases). Germline lookup yields CDR1 SGHRS and CDR2 YFSETQ. V lost 1 base to trimming and J lost 1 base, with 8 bases between them. The CDR3 runs to 14 residues. CDR3 coding DNA: TGCGCCAGCAGCTTGCAAGGGGCGAACACTGAAGCTTTCTTT. This sequence encodes CASSLQGANTEAFF. The variable domain in full, with the rest retrieved from reference TRBV5-1 and TRBJ1-1, is KAGVTQTPRYLIKTRGQQVTLSCSPISGHRSVSWYQQTPGQGLQFLFEYFSETQRNKGNFPGRFSGRQFSNSRSEMNVSTLELGDSALYLCASSLQGANTEAFFGQGTRLTVV.

In the case of this clone: The junction does not match germline at one end; this may be a read error. This chain links TRBV5-8 with TRBJ2-7; TRBD1 matches 7 bases. The CDR3 runs 12 residues. Per the germline V gene, CDR1 is SGHTS and CDR2 is YDEGEE. The CDR3 DNA reads TGTGCCAGCAGCTTGGAAGGGGGCGAATGGGGCTTC. The encoded protein is CASSLEGGEWGF. Based on the CDR3 plus reference TRBV5-8 and TRBJ2-7, the full variable domain is EAGVTQSPTHLIKTRGQQATLRCSPISGHTSVYWYQQALGLGLQFLLWYDEGEERNRGNFPPRFSGRQFPNYSSELNVNALELEDSALYLCASSLEGGEWGFGPGTRLTVT.

The CDR3 protein is CASSLRAALVLPNYEQYF. The CDR3 nucleotides are TGTGCCAGCAGCTTACGAGCGGCTCTAGTTCTCCCCAACTACGAGCAGTACTTC. This sequence joins TRBV7-2 and TRBJ2-7; a weak D match, TRBD2 (5 bases). The CDR3 consists of 18 residues. Per the germline V gene, CDR1 is SGHTA and CDR2 is FQGNSA. Deletions cut 2 bases from V and 3 bases from J, with 23 bases between.